This TCR beta chain was captured in a study of radiotherapy plus CTLA-4 blockade in lung cancer. Whole-study results and caveats: Among blood TCR repertoires after radiotherapy plus ipilimumab, tumor-derived clones expanded. It was early blood T cell clone dynamics, with interferon-beta, that reportedly best predicted response.

Points on this clone: Its cognate antigen is unknown.

Germline V gene sequence: CDR1 MGHRA, CDR2 YSYEKL. This CDR3 comprises 19 residues. V dropped 0 bases and J dropped 3; count of bases not matched to a gene: 16. Clones were sequenced by immunoSEQ multiplex PCR, and TCRdb holds only the in-frame ones, with some missing. This table holds tens of thousands of clones, over 60% found once. Patients with chemo-refractory metastatic non-small-cell lung cancer received focal radiation plus CTLA-4 blockade with ipilimumab. The receptor comes from a human donor with non-small cell lung cancer that progressed on radiotherapy plus ipilimumab. The chain joins TRBV4-1 to TRBJ2-7; TRBD1 matches 8 bases. The sample was peripheral blood, taken from a patient treated with radiotherapy plus ipilimumab. The CDR3 DNA reads TGCGCCAGCAGCCAAGATCCCATACTCCAGGGACAGGTGAGCTACGAGCAGTACTTC. Translation gives CASSQDPILQGQVSYEQYF.